Here is one TCR beta chain with its context. This receptor's antigen is unknown. Base qualities are not provided; no much larger clone lies one nucleotide away. The CDR3 regions of human TCRbeta chains were subjected to immunosequencing. For the original study's pipeline: Repertoire TCRs were matched against a reference library of SARS-CoV-2-specific TCRs generated with the MIRA antigen-specificity platform. Breadth was defined as the fraction of unique TCRs that were SARS-CoV-2-associated. Depth was defined as the fraction of total T cells that were SARS-CoV-2-associated. Using the MIRA data, each spike-specific TCR was assigned both to the spike region to which the TCR was reactive and to a CD4 or CD8 class. Log10-transformed breadth and depth values were compared by one-way ANOVA with Sidak's multiple comparisons tests. TCRdb's version of the immuneACCESS table is confined to in-frame rearrangements and falls short of the full clone set. An unresolved V gene accounts for under half of the shortfall where checked; the remainder is of unknown origin. Clone size and the V and J calls come from that table; the DNA yielded D and trimming. This sample holds more than 75,000 clones; roughly nine tenths were observed only once. The ten largest clones represent 1.5% to 2% of the sample.

The time point label corresponds to: baseline before first vaccination. The vaccinee samples were drawn from two UK trials, COV001 and COV002, one of which was a single-blind randomized controlled phase 2/3 trial testing AZD1222 (ChAdOx1 nCoV-19) in healthy adults. For TCRbeta chain sequencing, PBMC samples were collected from trial participants at day 0 and at day 28 after the second dose. This entry belongs to a study of T cell responses to AZD1222 COVID-19 vaccine (dated by TCRdb to the early 2020s). For the wider study: AZD1222 recipients given second doses at about 4 weeks or at about 12 weeks were pooled, since spike-specific TCR depth and breadth were not found to differ between the two schedules. TCR sequencing covered some 250 trial participants: 200 to 210 given two doses of AZD1222 and approximately 25 given two doses of MenACWY control vaccine. Trial participants were enrolled by age into 18-55, 56-69 and 70-plus year subgroups, with approximately 150, 30 and 60 TCR-sequenced participants respectively.

General study outcomes and caveats: Participants were mostly white British and included more females than males, and it was suggested by the authors that clonal diversity may have been underestimated. The 56-69-year group was small, and its depth increase did not reach significance, likely because of low power. The whole spike protein was spanned by vaccine-associated CD4 TCRs, and dominant responses were seen in regions 160-218 and 743-854. Spike-specific TCR breadth and depth rose significantly after two AZD1222 doses compared with day 0 and with MenACWY recipients. Nearly half of unique spike-specific TCRs reportedly recognized epitopes outside regions mutated in the B.1.351 and B.1.1.7 variants. Conclusions about previously exposed vaccinees are limited because only five to seven AZD1222 recipients were SARS-CoV-2 seropositive at baseline. Because no samples from the day 14 peak response were available, repertoires could be characterized only after the peak T cell response.

Relative to germline, V is missing 0 bases and J is missing 0 bases, with 4 bases of the junction outside any gene match. Spanning cysteine to phenylalanine, the CDR3 consists of 17 amino acids. Solely the CDR3 DNA is kept, with 51 bases framed from the first base. Looking up the germline V gene (reference sequence) yields CDR1 SGHKS and CDR2 YYEKEE. This TCR came from an adult in good health. Recombination joined TRBV5-5 with TRBJ2-1; TRBD2 fits 9 bases in the junction. The sequences come from peripheral blood, collected on day 0 of AZD1222 vaccination. The CDR3 corresponds to CASSLESRGGSYNEQFF. The bases read TGTGCCAGCAGCTTGGAGTCGCGGGGGGGCTCCTACAATGAGCAGTTCTTC.